The rows below give T cell receptor beta chains drawn from one sample of a study of blood T cells in healthy people across ages. TCRdb used MiXCR to reprocess the 5' RACE reads, holding one entry per CDR3 protein. The repertoire holds roughly 930,000 distinct CDR3 sequences, around 46% seen once, with about an eighth in the top ten. Sequenced: blood. These receptors all stem from a man younger than 45 in good health. CDR3s leave out the opening cysteine and the closing phenylalanine or tryptophan. A D gene is named only where the DNA matches it firmly.

J gene	D gene	V gene	CDR3 protein
TRBJ2-7	.	TRBV20-1	SARYQGRYEQY
.	TRBD1	TRBV7-9	ASRIGTGYEQY
.	.	TRBV5-1	ASSTGPPNEQY
TRBJ2-3	.	TRBV29-1	SVEDLDREGDTQY
TRBJ2-7	TRBD1	TRBV7-2	ASSRPGQGVYEQY
TRBJ1-2	.	TRBV18	ASSPPTRADGYT
TRBJ2-7	.	TRBV20-1	SGATGIYEQY
TRBJ2-7	.	TRBV28	ASSRRTGIYEQY
TRBJ1-2	.	TRBV5-1	ASSSPEIPGGYT
TRBJ2-1	TRBD1	TRBV7-2	ASSPRRPGQGYNEQF
TRBJ2-3	.	TRBV4-2	ASSSLEIAGGTDTQY
TRBJ2-7	.	TRBV7-3	ASSLTATSHEQY
TRBJ1-4	.	TRBV7-8	ASSLGRLGATNEKLF
TRBJ2-7	.	TRBV4-2	ASSQGWQYEQY
TRBJ2-5	TRBD2	TRBV24-1	ATSDLKRGGLSQETQY
TRBJ2-5	.	TRBV20-1	SVRGERETQY
TRBJ2-1	.	TRBV11-2	ASSPPLTIGNEQF
TRBJ2-5	TRBD1	TRBV7-2	ASSSQGPQETQY
TRBJ2-7	TRBD1	TRBV7-2	ASSLYGTGVEEQY
TRBJ2-1	TRBD2	TRBV6-6	ASTIAVGGGLNEQF
TRBJ2-7	.	TRBV6-5	ASSYNWGAYEQY
TRBJ2-7	.	TRBV4-1	ASSQVEHEQY
TRBJ2-2	TRBD2	TRBV6-5	ASSYPSGANTGELF
TRBJ1-2	TRBD1	TRBV7-9	ASSGDTGAYGYT
TRBJ2-1	TRBD2	TRBV6-5	ASSRLPGGLNEQF
TRBJ2-5	.	TRBV20-1	SARPSVQETQY
TRBJ1-6	.	TRBV3-1	ASSQDGGTNSPLH
TRBJ1-2	.	TRBV5-6	ASSSGRFIGGDGYT
TRBJ1-2	.	TRBV20-1	SADKGSIDYGYT
TRBJ2-7	.	TRBV4-3	ASSQDPLRGFDEQY
TRBJ2-3	.	TRBV6-5	ASSYVGSTDTQY
TRBJ1-4	TRBD1	TRBV28	ASSGTGGNEKLF
TRBJ2-1	.	TRBV20-1	SAIGSRVFAGNEQF
TRBJ2-3	.	TRBV7-2	ASSLGLSTDTQY
TRBJ2-1	.	TRBV6-1	ASSASGRVEVF
TRBJ2-5	.	TRBV11-1	ASSLEFGAPIETQY
TRBJ2-1	TRBD1	TRBV12-3/TRBV12-4	ASSLGQGAFDEQF
TRBJ2-3	.	TRBV6-2/TRBV6-3	ASSYGRDNTQY
TRBJ2-7	.	TRBV12-3/TRBV12-4	ASNTGTYEQY
TRBJ1-2	TRBD1	TRBV5-1	ASSPIRGRSGFLFNGYT
TRBJ2-7	.	TRBV6-1	ASSEGTTSSYEQY
TRBJ2-1	.	TRBV7-6	ASSLGRVNERF
TRBJ2-4	.	TRBV7-2	ASSLAPGRGVRQY
TRBJ2-3	.	TRBV7-2	ASTSPSPGSTDTQY
TRBJ2-5	TRBD1	TRBV10-3	AISEPGGQGETQY
TRBJ1-5	.	TRBV20-1	SAREGQGRDQPQH
TRBJ1-1	TRBD1	TRBV4-1	ASSPTAGGTEAF
TRBJ2-4	.	TRBV29-1	SVEDLNSWDEKNIQY
TRBJ1-1	.	TRBV11-2	ASSPQPGAEAF
TRBJ2-1	.	TRBV7-2	ASSWEGGGSYNEQF
TRBJ2-2	.	TRBV7-2	ASRGQGTGELF
TRBJ2-3	.	TRBV7-2	ASSFQLDTQY